One and the same sample provided the 8 T cell receptor beta chains below, sequenced in a study of molecular identifiers for immune sequencing clone quantification. MiXCR, run by TCRdb on the PCR reads, gives a single entry per CDR3 protein. The sample contains about 640,000 distinct CDR3 sequences, nearly 20% of which appear only once. The sequenced sample consisted of naive CD8+ T cells from blood, with Jurkat cell RNA spiked in. Subset indicated: FACS-sorted CD8+CD4-CCR7+CD45RA+ naive T cells. The receptors derive from a human donor in good health. Some libraries in this study had Jurkat cell RNA spiked in.

This clonotype occurred many times. The V and J genes are TRBV5-4 and TRBJ2-2; tentative D call: TRBD1 (6 bases). CDR1 and CDR2 from the germline V gene are SGHNT and YYREEE (reference sequence). This CDR3 region has 16 residues. V lost 4 bases, J lost 4 bases, and 17 bases lay in between. The CDR3 here is CASSVLLGAGTGELFF. Here the CDR3 DNA reads TGTGCCAGCAGCGTGTTGCTGGGGGCCGGCACCGGGGAGCTGTTTTTT.

This sequence joins TRBV13 and TRBJ2-2; D remains unclear. The CDR3 is 14 residues long. The germline gives CDR1 PRHDT, CDR2 FYEKMQ (reference sequence). V was cut by 5 bases and J by 4 bases, with 11 bases left in between. The CDR3 nucleotides are TGTGCCAGCAGCCCCCCGGAGTTCACCGGGGAGCTGTTTTTT. Translation gives CASSPPEFTGELFF.

This clonotype was recorded at least ten times. The chain couples TRBV27 to TRBJ2-2; 8 bases are shared with TRBD1. Germline-derived CDR1 and CDR2 are MNHEY and SMNVEV (reference sequence). CDR3 length: 15 amino acids. After removal of 5 bases from V and 1 base from J, the junction contained 3 bases not matched to a gene. CDR3 bases: TGTGCCAGCAGTATAGGGACAGGGAACACCGGGGAGCTGTTTTTT. Its translation: CASSIGTGNTGELFF.

This clonotype appeared a few times. This chain uses TRBV4-1 with TRBJ1-5; D is undetermined. Trimming shortened V by 4 bases and J by 0 bases, and 10 bases separated the two germline ends. This CDR3 is built from 15 residues. The V gene's germline CDR1 is MGHRA and CDR2 YSYEKL. The CDR3 DNA reads as TGCGCCAGCAGCCCAGAGACACCTAGCAATCAGCCCCAGCATTTT. This translates into CASSPETPSNQPQHF.

V gene TRBV28 combines with J gene TRBJ1-1; no reliable D call. CDR3 length: 14 amino acids. Germline V lookup: CDR1 MDHEN, CDR2 SYDVKM. V shed 4 bases and J shed 0 bases, with 9 bases lying between them. The CDR3 loop reads CASSSLRLNTEAFF. The CDR3 DNA is TGTGCCAGCAGTTCTCTCAGATTGAACACTGAAGCTTTCTTT.

This clonotype has at least ten counts. The V gene is TRBV6-2 or TRBV6-3, the J gene TRBJ2-5; D is possibly TRBD1 or TRBD2 (6 bases each). Trimming removed 6 bases from V and 0 bases from J, with 14 bases in between. This CDR3 is built from 15 residues. Germline lookup yields CDR1 MNHEY and CDR2 SVGEGT. The CDR3 coding sequence is TGTGCCAGCAGCCGCGGGACACGGTACCAAGAGACCCAGTACTTC. Translating it yields CASSRGTRYQETQYF.

On this clonotype itself: A read error may be the cause here, since a much bigger clone is one base away. The chain combines TRBV10-3 with TRBJ2-3, with D perhaps matching TRBD1 (6 bases). The CDR3 has 16 amino acids. The germline gives CDR1 ENHRY, CDR2 SYGVKD. The DNA for the CDR3 is TGTGCCGTCAGTGAAGGGGGTCAGGGGCTCACAGATACGCAGTATTTT. Amino acid sequence: CAVSEGGQGLTDTQYF.

In the case of this clonotype: This may stem from a read error, because a much larger clone lies one nucleotide away. The V gene is TRBV6-6, the J gene TRBJ2-7; D is perhaps TRBD2 (5 bases). The germline CDR1 and CDR2 sequences are MNHNY and SVGAGI (reference sequence). The CDR3 is made up of 13 amino acids. V lost 6 bases, J lost 9 bases, and 18 bases lay in between. CDR3 DNA: TGTGCCAGCAGCCGTGGGAGATACGACGGGCAGTACTTC. Protein: CASSRGRYDGQYF.